These T cell receptor beta chains were read from a single sample in a study of PD-1 blockade in classical Hodgkin lymphoma. Data came from immunoSEQ multiplex PCR; TCRdb stores just in-frame clones and leaves some out. This repertoire shows tens of thousands of clones, approximately 78% found once; its top ten account for about 7.8%. Here the sequenced sample was peripheral blood mononuclear cells (PBMCs), taken before the second cycle of nivolumab. The receptors were sampled from a human donor with classical Hodgkin lymphoma. The CDR3 runs from the conserved cysteine through the conserved F or W. The order of the fields is V gene, D gene, J gene, clone size, CDR3 DNA, CDR3 protein. A D gene is named only where the DNA matches it firmly. Size tells how often a clone was seen (once, few, many) or the class of an expanded clone, and some rows leave it out.

>TRBV18|TRBD1|TRBJ2-3|.
TGTGCCAGCTCACTGGACAGGGGGCCAGATACGCAGTATTTT
CASSLDRGPDTQYF
>TRBV28|.|TRBJ1-5|.
TGTGCCAGCAGTTTAAAGCGGGGATATAGCAATCAGCCCCAGCATTTT
CASSLKRGYSNQPQHF
>TRBV28|TRBD1|TRBJ1-1|.
TGTGCCAGCAGGGGGACAGGGGGAGGGGCTGTAGCTTTCTTT
CASRGTGGGAVAFF
>TRBV5-6|TRBD1|TRBJ1-5|.
TGTGCCAGCAGCATGACAGGGGGGAGTCAGCCCCAGCATTTT
CASSMTGGSQPQHF
>TRBV18|TRBD1|TRBJ1-2|.
TGTGCCAGCTCACCGGCGGAAGACAGGGGCTATGGCTACACCTTC
CASSPAEDRGYGYTF
>TRBV14|.|TRBJ2-4|once
TGTGCCAGCAGCCCCGGACTGAGTATAGCCAAAAACATTCAGTACTTC
CASSPGLSIAKNIQYF
>TRBV27|.|TRBJ2-7|.
TGTGCCAGCAGTTTCCAAAGACAGGCAGGCGAGCAGTACTTC
CASSFQRQAGEQYF
>TRBV7-2|.|TRBJ2-3|.
TGTGCCAGCAGCTTAGTGGGGAGATGGTCAGATACGCAGTATTTT
CASSLVGRWSDTQYF
>TRBV2|.|TRBJ2-5|once
TGTGCCAGCCACAGGAGCCAAGAGACCCAGTACTTC
CASHRSQETQYF
>TRBV7-9|.|TRBJ2-1|medium-sized
TGTGCCAGCAGCCCTGGACGGAGCTCCTACAATGAGCAGTTCTTC
CASSPGRSSYNEQFF
>TRBV5-5|.|TRBJ2-7|.
TGTGCCAGCAGCTTGGCTGGGCGCCCTAGCCACGAGCAGTACTTC
CASSLAGRPSHEQYF
>TRBV5-4|.|TRBJ2-7|.
TGTGCCAGCAGCAGGACAGTCAACGAGCAGTACTTC
CASSRTVNEQYF
>TRBV15|.|TRBJ1-5|.
TGTGCCACCAGCAGAGACGGTGGGGCTCAGCCCCAGCATTTT
CATSRDGGAQPQHF
>TRBV29-1|.|TRBJ2-1|.
TGCAGCGGTGGGACCCTTAGCTACAATGAGCAGTTCTTC
CSGGTLSYNEQFF
>TRBV6-6|.|TRBJ1-4|.
TGTGCCAGCAGTCCTAACCCAACTAATGAAAAACTGTTTTTT
CASSPNPTNEKLFF
>TRBV19|TRBD2|TRBJ2-1|.
TGTGCCAGTAGTATCGGGGGGGCGGCCGGCAATGAGCAGTTCTTC
CASSIGGAAGNEQFF
>TRBV19|.|TRBJ2-7|.
TGTGCCACCGAGTCGGGTACGGGGACCTACGAGCAGTACTTC
CATESGTGTYEQYF
>TRBV10-3|.|TRBJ1-5|.
TGTGCCATCAGTGGACAGGCAGGCCAGCCCCAGCATTTT
CAISGQAGQPQHF
>TRBV5-4|TRBD1|TRBJ2-3|.
TGTGCCAGCAGCTTGGTGCAGGGGGTGGATACGCAGTATTTT
CASSLVQGVDTQYF
>TRBV19|.|TRBJ1-5|.
TGTGCCAGTAGTATAGATGGAGGGGCAGGGCGCAATCAGCCCCAGCATTTT
CASSIDGGAGRNQPQHF
>TRBV11-2|TRBD1|TRBJ2-1|.
TGTGCCAGCAGCCCGACTGGTGGACAGGGTAGATTCAATGAGCAGTTCTTC
CASSPTGGQGRFNEQFF
>TRBV5-1|.|TRBJ2-7|.
TGCGCCAGCCACCTAGGACAGTCCTCGGGCGAGCAGTACTTC
CASHLGQSSGEQYF
>TRBV6-6|.|TRBJ2-7|.
TGTGCCAGCACCTCTGGCGCGGGGGCCCCCTCCTACGAGCAGTACTTC
CASTSGAGAPSYEQYF
>TRBV6-6|.|TRBJ2-7|.
TGTGCCAGCCAGGGCCTCGGCGAGCAGTACTTC
CASQGLGEQYF
>TRBV10-3|.|TRBJ1-1|.
TGTGCCATCAGTGATTCGTTCTCCCCAGGGACTGAAGCTTTCTTT
CAISDSFSPGTEAFF
>TRBV10-2|.|TRBJ1-5|.
TGCGCCAGCAGTGAGTCGATGTGGCCCCAGCATTTT
CASSESMWPQHF
>TRBV7-6|.|TRBJ1-6|few
TGTGCCAGCAGCCGACATTCACCCCTCCACTTT
CASSRHSPLHF
>TRBV19|.|TRBJ1-1|.
TGTGCCAGTAGTATAGACCACCGTGGGGGCACTGAAGCTTTCTTT
CASSIDHRGGTEAFF
>TRBV27|.|TRBJ1-3|.
TGTGCCAGCAGTTTGCAACGGTCCCGAGGAAACACCATATATTTT
CASSLQRSRGNTIYF
>TRBV5-4|.|TRBJ1-3|few
TGTGCCAGCAGACGAACGGGCGGGGATGGAAACACCATATATTTT
CASRRTGGDGNTIYF
>TRBV27|TRBD1|TRBJ1-1|.
TGTGCCAGCAGTTTAAGCGACAGGGTGAACACTGAAGCTTTCTTT
CASSLSDRVNTEAFF
>TRBV28|.|TRBJ1-1|.
TGTGCCAGCAGTTTTCAGGGGAGGGCTTTCTTT
CASSFQGRAFF
>TRBV7-9|.|TRBJ1-5|few
TGTGCCAGCAGCTTAGCGAATCAGCCCCAGCATTTT
CASSLANQPQHF
>TRBV7-2|TRBD2|TRBJ2-5|few
TGTGCCAGCAGCTTTAGCGGGGGGGCCCAAGAGACCCAGTACTTC
CASSFSGGAQETQYF
>TRBV27|.|TRBJ1-5|once
TGTGCCAGCAGTTTATCACGCCCAGGGTGGGAGCCCCAGCATTTT
CASSLSRPGWEPQHF
>TRBV7-9|.|TRBJ1-6|.
TGTGCCAGCAGCTCCGGCGGGAGGTATAATTCACCCCTCCACTTT
CASSSGGRYNSPLHF
>TRBV7-9|.|TRBJ1-1|.
TGTGCCAGCAGCTTAGAGGACACTGAAGCTTTCTTT
CASSLEDTEAFF
>TRBV5-6|.|TRBJ2-3|.
TGTGCCAGCAGCTCTGGCCGGCGGGGCGGCTATTTT
CASSSGRRGGYF
>TRBV19|.|TRBJ2-2|.
TGTGCCAGTAGTATAGATCTAGCGACCGGGGAGCTGTTTTTT
CASSIDLATGELFF
>TRBV5-1|TRBD1|TRBJ2-6|.
TGCGCCAGCAGCTTGATCCCAGGGGGCCCCTCTGGGGCCAACGTCCTGACTTTC
CASSLIPGGPSGANVLTF
>TRBV11-2|.|TRBJ2-5|once
TGTGCCAGCAGCTCAGGGGGGATCTGGGAAGAGACCCAGTACTTC
CASSSGGIWEETQYF
>TRBV5-8|.|TRBJ1-5|.
TGTGCCAGCAGCTTTACAGGACGGGTGGGCCAGCCCCAGCATTTT
CASSFTGRVGQPQHF
>TRBV5-1|.|TRBJ2-7|once
TGCGCCAGCAGCCGGGGGACACTATCCTACGAGCAGTACTTC
CASSRGTLSYEQYF
>TRBV9|TRBD2|TRBJ2-5|.
TGTGCCAGGGCACCCGAGCGGGGGGGCCTGATGGAGACCCAGTACTTC
CARAPERGGLMETQYF
>TRBV5-1|.|TRBJ2-3|.
TGCGCCAGCAGCTTGACATTCCTAGTTCGGCGGGGGCCTAGCACAGATACGCAGTATTTT
CASSLTFLVRRGPSTDTQYF
>TRBV7-2|.|TRBJ2-7|.
TGTGCCAGCAGCTTTGCCCATTACGAGCAGTACTTC
CASSFAHYEQYF
>TRBV25-1|.|TRBJ1-2|.
TGTGCCAGCAGTCGGGCCGGGGACTATGGCTACACCTTC
CASSRAGDYGYTF
>TRBV18|TRBD1|TRBJ2-2|.
TGTGCCAGCTCACCGGGACAGGCGAACACCGGGGAGCTGTTTTTT
CASSPGQANTGELFF
>TRBV6-5|.|TRBJ2-7|.
TGTGCCAGCAGTTACTCGAGGGTCAAATACGAGCAGTACTTC
CASSYSRVKYEQYF
>TRBV19|TRBD2|TRBJ2-2|.
TGTGCCAGTAGTATGCGGTCGGCGGGGGCGAACACCGGGGAGCTGTTTTTT
CASSMRSAGANTGELFF
>TRBV2|TRBD1|TRBJ1-5|.
TGTGCCAGCAGCGTCCTCGGACAGGTCAGCAATCAGCCCCAGCATTTT
CASSVLGQVSNQPQHF
>TRBV28|TRBD1|TRBJ1-5|.
TGTGCCAGCAGTTCTGCACAGGGGGTGAGTAGCAATCAGCCCCAGCATTTT
CASSSAQGVSSNQPQHF
>TRBV27|.|TRBJ1-4|.
TGTGCCAGCAGTTTAAGGGGGGCTGAAAAACTGTTTTTT
CASSLRGAEKLFF
>TRBV6-4|.|TRBJ2-1|.
TGTGCCAGCGCCCTCAGCTCCTACAATGAGCAGTTCTTC
CASALSSYNEQFF